The 5 T cell receptor beta chains below come from one sample, sequenced in a study of Ad26.COV2.S vaccination and SARS-CoV-2 variants. TCRdb's table, derived via immunoSEQ multiplex PCR, lists solely in-frame clones and lacks some. The repertoire has hundreds of thousands of clones, roughly 90% of them found once; the top ten carry 1.5%. Noted treatment: over 15 received Ad26.COV2.S at low or high dose, single or two shots; about 5 received placebo; per-sample allocation not given. Day 63 following the first vaccine or placebo injection was when the samples were taken. This specimen was peripheral blood, taken in a trial of Ad26.COV2.S vaccine versus placebo. All receptors derive from a person aged 18-65 years who received the Ad26.COV2.S COVID-19 vaccine or a placebo.

V is TRBV7-9 and J is TRBJ2-1; D not resolved. The V and J ends lost 4 bases and 4 bases respectively, with 5 bases between them. Germline assignment: CDR1 SEHNR and CDR2 FQNEAQ (reference sequence). The length of the CDR3 is 12 residues. CDR3 residues: CASSYQYNEQFF. CDR3 sequence (DNA): TGTGCCAGCAGCTATCAATACAATGAGCAGTTCTTC.

This sequence joins TRBV4-1 and TRBJ2-6; D is possibly TRBD1 (6 bases). The V end lost 4 bases, the J end lost 1 base, and 14 bases lay between the germline ends. This CDR3 comprises 17 residues. CDR1 and CDR2 (germline): MGHRA, YSYEKL. CDR3 residues: CASSLQGSLSGANVLTF. The CDR3 nucleotides are TGCGCCAGCAGCCTTCAGGGGTCCCTATCTGGGGCCAACGTCCTGACTTTC.

Worth noting for this clone: Within the sample, other DNA sequences also encode this same CDR3. This chain uses TRBV12-3 or TRBV12-4 with TRBJ2-3; a weak D match, TRBD1 (5 bases). The CDR3 is 12 amino acids. Deletions cut 2 bases from V and 5 bases from J, with 5 bases between. The CDR3 DNA sequence: TGTGCCAGCAGTTTAAGGGGAGATACGCAGTATTTT. Amino acids: CASSLRGDTQYF.

The chain links TRBV30 to TRBJ1-5; maybe TRBD1 (6 bases). The germline V gene encodes CDR1 GTSNPN and CDR2 SVGIG (reference sequence). V was shortened by 3 bases and J by 6 bases, with 12 bases between the two germline ends. CDR3 length equals 13 residues. This CDR3 is CAWRYRESQPQHF. The DNA for the CDR3 is TGTGCCTGGAGGTACAGGGAGTCTCAGCCCCAGCATTTT.

The chain is built from TRBV3-1 (or the pseudogene TRBV3-2) and TRBJ1-3; D perhaps matches TRBD1 (6 bases). Looked up from germline, CDR1 is LGHDT and CDR2 is YNNKEL (reference sequence). This CDR3 has 15 residues. V was clipped by 0 bases and J by 2 bases, with 8 bases between them. The CDR3 protein is CASSQETGTGNTIYF. CDR3 coding DNA: TGTGCCAGCAGCCAAGAAACAGGGACTGGAAACACCATATATTTT.